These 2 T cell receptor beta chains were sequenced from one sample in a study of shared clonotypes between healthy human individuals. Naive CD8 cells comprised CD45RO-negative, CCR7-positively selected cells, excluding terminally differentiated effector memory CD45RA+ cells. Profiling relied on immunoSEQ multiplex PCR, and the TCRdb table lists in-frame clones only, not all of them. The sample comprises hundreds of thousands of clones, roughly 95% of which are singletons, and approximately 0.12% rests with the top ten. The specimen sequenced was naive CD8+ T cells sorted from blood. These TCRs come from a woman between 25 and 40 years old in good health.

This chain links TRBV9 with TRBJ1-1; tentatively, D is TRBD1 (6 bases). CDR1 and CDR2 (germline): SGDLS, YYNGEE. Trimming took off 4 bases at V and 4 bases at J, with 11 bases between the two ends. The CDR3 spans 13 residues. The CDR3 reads CASSTEGGTEAFF. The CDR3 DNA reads TGTGCCAGCAGCACAGAGGGGGGCACTGAAGCTTTCTTT. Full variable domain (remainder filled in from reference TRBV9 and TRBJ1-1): DSGVTQTPKHLITATGQRVTLRCSPRSGDLSVYWYQQSLDQGLQFLIQYYNGEERAKGNILERFSAQQFPDLHSELNLSSLELGDSALYFCASSTEGGTEAFFGQGTRLTVV.

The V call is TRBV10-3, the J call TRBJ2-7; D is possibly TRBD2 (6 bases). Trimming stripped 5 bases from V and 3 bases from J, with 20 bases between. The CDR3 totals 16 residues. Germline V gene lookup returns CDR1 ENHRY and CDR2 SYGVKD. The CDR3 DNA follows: TGTGCCATCAGTAGGGGTGGGGACTCCCCAAACTACGAGCAGTACTTC. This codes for CAISRGGDSPNYEQYF.